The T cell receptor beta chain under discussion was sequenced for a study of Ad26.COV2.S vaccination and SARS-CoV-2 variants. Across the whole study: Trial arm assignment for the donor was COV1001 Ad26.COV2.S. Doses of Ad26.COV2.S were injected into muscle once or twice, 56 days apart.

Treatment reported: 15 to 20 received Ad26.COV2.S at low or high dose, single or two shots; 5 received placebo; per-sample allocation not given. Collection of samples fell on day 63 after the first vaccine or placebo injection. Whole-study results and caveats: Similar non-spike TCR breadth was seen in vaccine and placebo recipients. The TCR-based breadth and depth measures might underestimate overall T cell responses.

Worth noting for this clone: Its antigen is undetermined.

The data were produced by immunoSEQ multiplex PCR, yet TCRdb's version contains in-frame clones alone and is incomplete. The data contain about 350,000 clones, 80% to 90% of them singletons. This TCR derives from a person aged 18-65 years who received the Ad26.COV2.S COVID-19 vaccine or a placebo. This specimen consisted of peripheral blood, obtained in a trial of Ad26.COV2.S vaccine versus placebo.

The CDR3 protein is CASSPRTEANYGYTF. In DNA form, the CDR3 reads TGCGCCAGCAGCCCCCGGACAGAAGCTAACTATGGCTACACCTTC. This chain joins TRBV5-1 and TRBJ1-2, with D perhaps matching TRBD1 (6 bases). The germline V and J ends were trimmed by 4 bases and 0 bases, with 13 bases remaining between them. This CDR3 comprises 15 residues. Germline V lookup: CDR1 SGHRS, CDR2 YFSETQ.